This TCR beta chain was captured by sequencing in a study of T-cell memory formation after mild COVID-19. Via MiXCR, TCRdb re-called the 5' RACE reads, giving one row per CDR3 protein. Here the sample spans 160,000 or so distinct CDR3 sequences, roughly 31% being singletons. The CDR3 covers 16 residues. The V end was cut by 2 bases, the J end by 6 bases, with 20 bases between. The germline gives CDR1 SGHRS, CDR2 YFSETQ. The genes are TRBV5-1 and TRBJ1-2; TRBD1 is a possible D gene (5 bases). The sample was PBMCs or a T cell subset sorted from them (not recorded which). The sequence was collected from an adult woman who had mild COVID-19 (a few samples of this study predate the infection). Cell type and time point are not known. CDR3 DNA: TGCGCCAGCAGCTTTGGTTCGTCCGGGGGAGATCATGGCTACACCTTC. Translated, it gives CASSFGSSGGDHGYTF.